The clone carrying this T cell receptor (beta chain) appeared many times. The authors prepared the TCRbeta library with unique molecular identifiers. TCRdb fed the PCR reads into MiXCR, producing one record per CDR3 protein. Among over 150,000 distinct CDR3 sequences, roughly 15% were seen once, and the ten largest hold roughly an eighth. The CDR3 has 16 residues. Between the trimmed V and J ends, which lost 0 bases and 9 bases, there was a span of 15 bases. The germline V gene encodes CDR1 MNHEY and CDR2 SVGAGI. These data originate in a study of T-cell reconstitution after alpha-beta-depleted transplantation in children.

This TCR derives from a human donor who donated a stem cell graft to a child with acute lymphoblastic leukemia. This chain connects TRBV6-5 to TRBJ1-6, with D possibly being TRBD1 (5 bases). The sample was PBMCs from the stem cell graft donor, taken from the stem cell graft. CDR3 amino acids: CASSYSPGGDGSPLHF. CDR3 DNA sequence: TGTGCCAGCAGTTACTCTCCGGGGGGGGACGGTTCACCCCTCCACTTT.